The T cell receptor beta chain described here comes from a study of cytomegalovirus exposure and HLA in healthy donors. Profiled with immunoSEQ multiplex PCR; TCRdb holds only in-frame clones, not every one. The data hold 200,000 to 250,000 clones, with about 93% observed a single time. On this clone itself: The antigen is not known.

Germline V gives CDR1 LGHNA, CDR2 YNFKEQ. The CDR3 consists of 14 residues. V was clipped by 4 bases and J by 0 bases, with 9 bases between them. Separation from the roughly 680-subject first cohort characterized the roughly 130-subject validation cohort, to which the donors belonged. Regarding the study as a whole: Reported results showed that the classifier diagnosed cytomegalovirus status with high specificity and sensitivity. In vitro data verified three CMV-associated chains as specific for CMV antigens.

The sample taken for sequencing was PBMCs. This receptor was taken from a woman between 18 and 29 years old in good health and CMV-seronegative. The rearrangement links TRBV4-2 to TRBJ1-2; maybe TRBD1 (5 bases). CDR3 region: CASSLRTPNYGYTF. CDR3 coding DNA: TGTGCCAGCAGCCTTCGGACACCTAACTATGGCTACACCTTC.